A single count supports the clone carrying this TCR beta chain. The antigen is undetermined. This specimen belongs to a study of CD8+CD57+ T cells in acquired aplastic anemia. At the level of the study: Mean yield of DNA from sorted CD4+ and CD8+ cells was roughly 3.2 ug. CD4+ reads averaged roughly 9.8 million in healthy donors. Study-level results: Patients and controls turned out to have twenty-nine CD8+ CDR3 sequences in common. Simpson's diversity of CD8+ cells was not significantly different in patients compared with controls.

The study profiled TCR beta VDJ and CDR3 using genomic DNA as template. TCRdb independently ran MiXCR on the reads; one entry per CDR3 protein. The sample shows about 68,000 distinct CDR3 sequences, almost 55% of them seen only once. The V gene lost 8 bases and the J gene lost 0 bases, with 13 bases spanning the gap. The length of the CDR3 is 14 residues. CDR1 is SGHTA, CDR2 FQGNSA, per germline. This rearrangement joins TRBV7-2 to TRBJ1-1, with D possibly being TRBD1 (5 bases). Material: sorted CD4+, CD8+, or CD8+CD57+ T cells (not recorded which) from PBMCs. This TCR was sampled from a human donor in good health, serving as a control. This chain's CDR3 is CASQTGGLNTEAFF. The CDR3 DNA follows: TGTGCCAGCCAAACGGGGGGACTGAACACTGAAGCTTTCTTT.